Presented here are 16 T cell receptor beta chains from one specimen sequenced in a study of OX40 agonist ivuxolimab in advanced cancers. Clones were read by immunoSEQ multiplex PCR, and TCRdb kept only the in-frame ones, dropping some. The sample gives 55,000 to 70,000 clones, 80% to 90% of which show up once; over 0.7% is in the top ten. The sample in question was CD4+ or CD8+ T cells sorted from blood, obtained in a trial of the OX40 agonist ivuxolimab. All receptors derive from an adult with an advanced solid tumor such as melanoma, head and neck, liver or kidney cancer.

The chain combines TRBV28 with TRBJ2-5; 12 nucleotides line up with TRBD2. V dropped 6 bases and J dropped 4; count of bases not matched to a gene: 6. The germline V gene encodes CDR1 MDHEN and CDR2 SYDVKM. There are 15 residues in the CDR3. The DNA for the CDR3 is TGTGCCAGCAGCGCTGGACTAGCGGGACCAGAGACCCAGTACTTC. It codes for CASSAGLAGPETQYF.

V is TRBV27 and J is TRBJ1-1; D call uncertain. The CDR3 length is 16 residues. CDR1 and CDR2 (germline): MNHEY, SMNVEV (reference sequence). Between the trimmed V and J ends, which lost 5 bases and 1 base, there was a span of 17 bases. In DNA form, the CDR3 reads TGTGCCAGCAGTCCAGATTTGGCGCCCAGGAACACTGAAGCTTTCTTT. Translating gives CASSPDLAPRNTEAFF.

The CDR3 region is CASSVGGHENTEAFF. The CDR3 DNA sequence: TGTGCCAGCAGTGTAGGGGGCCACGAGAACACTGAAGCTTTCTTT. The J gene is TRBJ1-1, the V gene TRBV28, with 7 bases matching TRBD1. This CDR3 spans 15 amino acids. With 5 bases clipped from V and 1 base from J, the junction kept 7 bases outside the gene matches. Germline V CDR1 and CDR2: MDHEN, SYDVKM.

J is TRBJ1-2 and V is TRBV15; no clear D gene. The V end was cut by 0 bases, the J end by 6 bases, with 14 bases between. CDR1 LNHNV and CDR2 YYDKDF come from the germline V gene (reference sequence). The CDR3 is 15 amino acids. The chain's CDR3 is CATSRDRNLGDGYTF. CDR3 DNA sequence: TGTGCCACCAGCAGAGATAGAAACTTAGGTGATGGCTACACCTTC.

This chain connects TRBV29-1 to TRBJ2-2; 12 bases are a match to TRBD2. V was pared by 7 bases and J by 3 bases, with 6 bases of the junction left unmatched. This CDR3 has 15 residues. Germline loops: CDR1 SQVTM, CDR2 ANQGSEA. The CDR3 sequence: CSASSGRADTGELFF. The CDR3, as DNA: TGCAGCGCCTCTAGCGGGAGGGCCGACACCGGGGAGCTGTTTTTT.

V is TRBV4-1 and J is TRBJ2-7; no clear D gene. Looked up from germline, CDR1 is MGHRA and CDR2 is YSYEKL. The V and J ends lost 1 base and 3 bases respectively, with 7 bases between them. This CDR3 contains 13 residues. The CDR3: CASSQGWGYEQYF. The DNA for the CDR3 is TGCGCCAGCAGCCAAGGGTGGGGCTACGAGCAGTACTTC.

This chain connects TRBV18 to TRBJ2-1; 16 nucleotides line up with TRBD2. The germline V gene has CDR1 KGHSH and CDR2 LQKENI. V dropped 2 bases and J dropped 6; count of bases not matched to a gene: 13. The CDR3 has 20 amino acids. The CDR3 DNA reads TGTGCCAGCTCACCAAATTCCGGGACTAGCGGGGGGGCAGTCCGCAATGAGCAGTTCTTC. Residues: CASSPNSGTSGGAVRNEQFF.

The chain has TRBV11-3 and TRBJ2-7; D call uncertain. CDR1 is SGHNT, CDR2 YENEEA, per germline. Trimming cost V 0 bases and J 5 bases, with 8 bases left between them. The CDR3 sequence is 13 residues long. CDR3 nucleotides: TGTGCCAGCAGCTTAGATCAAATCAACGAGCAGTACTTC. As protein: CASSLDQINEQYF.

V usage is TRBV10-3 and J usage is TRBJ2-2; 7 bases fit TRBD1. Germline-derived CDR1 and CDR2 are ENHRY and SYGVKD. The J segment lost 4 bases and the V segment lost 6 bases, leaving 2 bases of the junction unmatched. This CDR3 contains 13 residues. Here the CDR3 reads CAIRDRSTGELFF. In DNA, the CDR3 is TGTGCCATCAGGGACAGGAGCACCGGGGAGCTGTTTTTT.

This rearrangement joins TRBV28 to TRBJ1-2, with D maybe TRBD1 (6 bases). V gave up 3 bases and J gave up 12 bases, with 17 bases separating them. CDR3 length: 13 amino acids. Germline CDR1 reads MDHEN; CDR2 reads SYDVKM. CDR3 in DNA: TGTGCCAGCAGTTTGCGTGTTGGAGGGGGGGACACCTTC. It specifies CASSLRVGGGDTF.

This clone was picked up a small number of times. The chain combines TRBV28 with TRBJ1-6; no reliable D call. The length of the CDR3 is 13 residues. CDR1 MDHEN and CDR2 SYDVKM come from the germline V gene. Trimming took 8 bases from V and 10 from J, leaving 15 bases between them. The CDR3 spells CASQRSGESPLHF. CDR3 sequence (DNA): TGTGCCAGCCAGCGGAGCGGGGAGTCACCCCTCCACTTT.

The chain employs TRBV7-9 and TRBJ1-1; 11 bases agree with TRBD1. This CDR3 spans 14 amino acids. Germline V CDR1 and CDR2: SEHNR, FQNEAQ (reference sequence). The V gene end was trimmed by 10 bases and the J gene end by 4 bases; junction bases not matched to a gene: 8. Here the CDR3 DNA reads TGTGCCACCGGTACTGGGACAGGGGGCACTGAAGCTTTCTTT. It specifies CATGTGTGGTEAFF.

V is TRBV7-8 and J is TRBJ2-1; 9 positions match TRBD2. The junction had 8 bases not matched to a gene; V was cut back by 5 bases and J by 3 bases. Looked up from germline, CDR1 is SGHVS and CDR2 is FQNEAQ. The CDR3 length is 16 residues. The CDR3 DNA sequence: TGTGCCAGCAGCCAAGCCGGGACTAGCATCTACAATGAGCAGTTCTTC. It codes for CASSQAGTSIYNEQFF.

This clone was detected only a few times. This chain links TRBV18 with TRBJ1-2, with TRBD1 as a possible D gene (6 bases). In germline, CDR1 is KGHSH, CDR2 LQKENI. V lost 2 bases and J 8 bases, leaving 12 bases between the germline ends. The CDR3 totals 13 residues. This chain's CDR3 is CASSPGRDNGYTF. Here the CDR3 DNA reads TGTGCCAGCTCACCAGGCAGGGACAACGGCTACACCTTC.

V usage is TRBV7-9 and J usage is TRBJ1-6, with D unresolved. Germline loops: CDR1 SEHNR, CDR2 FQNEAQ (reference sequence). Between the trimmed V and J ends, which lost 5 bases and 8 bases, there was a span of 10 bases. The CDR3 has 13 residues. The CDR3 DNA reads as TGTGCCAGCAGCGGAGAGGGAGATTCACCCCTCCACTTT. Its protein product is CASSGEGDSPLHF.

This chain links TRBV5-4 with TRBJ1-1; tentatively, D is TRBD1 (6 bases). Germline CDR1 SGHNT, CDR2 YYREEE (reference sequence). This CDR3 is 12 amino acids long. Trimming cost V 2 bases and J 5 bases, with 7 bases left between them. CDR3: CASSFQGTEAFF. In nucleotides, the CDR3 is TGTGCCAGCAGCTTCCAGGGGACTGAAGCTTTCTTT.